Listed here is a single T cell receptor (beta chain). Patients of the Seattle cohort, enrolled during active infection, were followed longitudinally. The sample is drawn from a study of blood T cell repertoires in COVID-19. Study-wide context: COVID-19 samples, acute and convalescent, were from the United States, Italy and Spain. PBMCs, B-cell-depleted T cells, or T cells provided the cDNA or gDNA that made up the material.

Original analysis: Reference gene primer amplification gave nucleated cell count estimates. The table came from immunoSEQ multiplex PCR; TCRdb's copy has only in-frame clones and leaves some out. That table furnishes V, J and clone size, whereas the DNA furnished D and trimming. The table includes more than 250,000 clones, 80% to 90% detected once. The CDR3 consists of 15 residues. Trimming took off 0 bases at V and 5 bases at J, with 10 bases between the two ends. The V gene's germline CDR1 is LGHNA and CDR2 YNFKEQ. Sequenced: peripheral blood. The source is a woman aged 50 to 60 with COVID-19, enrolled during active disease. The V and J genes are TRBV4-2 and TRBJ2-2; D possibly corresponds to TRBD2 (6 bases). The CDR3 DNA reads as TGTGCCAGCAGCCAAGAGGAGGGGACTACCGGGGAGCTGTTTTTT. It is translated as CASSQEEGTTGELFF.